This T cell receptor beta chain was sequenced during a study of T cells in Graves' hyperthyroidism and ophthalmopathy. A 10 ml volume of fresh peripheral blood provided the PBMCs. The V gene lost 1 base and the J gene lost 6 bases, with 16 bases spanning the gap. Germline CDR1 and CDR2: PRHDT and FYEKMQ (reference sequence). The CDR3 is made up of 15 amino acids. In the case of this clonotype: Antigen specificity is unknown.

TCR beta CDR3 sequences were amplified from RNA transcripts. Using the HTBI primer set, a first-round RT-PCR was run on the TCR CDR3. TCRdb analysed the multiplex PCR reads with MiXCR anew, one entry per CDR3 protein. The data show 500,000 to 650,000 distinct CDR3 sequences, with 15% to 20% seen just once and about 45% held by the top ten. General study results and limits: Most thyroid clonotypes that were expanded above 0.001 also turned up in blood.

The source of this sequence is a man between 40 and 49 years old with Graves' ophthalmopathy. This chain links TRBV13 with TRBJ2-7; D assignment may be TRBD1 or TRBD2 (5 bases each). What was sequenced was blood. The CDR3 DNA reads TGTGCCAGCAGCTTAGCTCTTAGAGGGACGGCCGAGCAGTACTTC. Protein sequence: CASSLALRGTAEQYF.